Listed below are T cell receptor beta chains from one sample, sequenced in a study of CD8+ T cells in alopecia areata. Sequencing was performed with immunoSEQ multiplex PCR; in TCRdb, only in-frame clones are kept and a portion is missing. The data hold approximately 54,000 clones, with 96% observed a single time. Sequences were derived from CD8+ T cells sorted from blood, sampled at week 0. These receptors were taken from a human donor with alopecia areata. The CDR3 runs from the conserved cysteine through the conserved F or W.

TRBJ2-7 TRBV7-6 CASSPGLSNYEQYF
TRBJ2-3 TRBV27 CASRRSSGGAKDTQYF
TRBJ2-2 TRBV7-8 CASSFRDTFTGELFF
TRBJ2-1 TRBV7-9 CASSPRATSGGTFRNEQFF
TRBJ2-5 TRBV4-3 CASSQATSGGQETQYF
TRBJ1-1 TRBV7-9 CASSLVFPEERGTEAFF
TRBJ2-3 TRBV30 CAWSPTSSTDTQYF
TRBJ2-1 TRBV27 CASSSLAGGPYNEQFF
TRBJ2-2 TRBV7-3 CASSFAGTGEAGELFF
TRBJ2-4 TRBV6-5 CASSSVENIQYF
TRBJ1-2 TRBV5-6 CASSFLTGPYGYTF
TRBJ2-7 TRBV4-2 CASSQEDSGGLAYEQYF
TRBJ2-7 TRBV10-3 CALGTGEEQYF
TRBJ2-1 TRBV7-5 CASSSYQVSYNEQFF
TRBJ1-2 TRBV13 CASSPDRLYYGYTF
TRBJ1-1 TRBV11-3 CASSQRDSEAFF
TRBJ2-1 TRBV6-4 CASSEVAATYNEQFF
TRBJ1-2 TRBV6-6 CASSTYIISGYTF
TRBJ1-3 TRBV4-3 CASSQVTTDSTRSGNTIYF
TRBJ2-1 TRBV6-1 CASSEKWGGPVHEQFF
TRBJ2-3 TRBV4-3 CASSHQFDRGWTDTQYF
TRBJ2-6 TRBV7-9 CASSNGDSGANVLTF
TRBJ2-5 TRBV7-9 CASSLVGYQETQYF
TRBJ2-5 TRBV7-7 CASSPRDRPQETQYF
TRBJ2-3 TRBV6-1 CASSSGTVWTDTQYF
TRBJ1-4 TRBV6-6 CASSFNRNEKLFF
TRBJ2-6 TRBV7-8 CASIFPAGGSGANVLTF
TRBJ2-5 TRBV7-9 CASSPRVSGETQYF
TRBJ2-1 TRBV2 CASSQADRSSYNEQFF
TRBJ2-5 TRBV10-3 CAISEGQGETQYF
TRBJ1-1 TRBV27 CASGSTEAFF
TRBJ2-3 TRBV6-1 CASSEDRGSTDTQYF
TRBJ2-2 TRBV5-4 CASSGDSVGTGELFF
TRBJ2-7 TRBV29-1 CSVVSNSYEQYF
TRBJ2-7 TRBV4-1 CASSPEPGIDEQYF
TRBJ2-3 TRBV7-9 CASSQGYGGFTDTQYF
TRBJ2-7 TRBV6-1 CAIYSRGEGTYEQYF
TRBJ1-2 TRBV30 CAWRGTGISYGYTF
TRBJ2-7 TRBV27 CASSPWAGSYEQYF
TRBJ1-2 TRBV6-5 CASKKSDFTNYGYTF
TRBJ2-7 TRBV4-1 CASSQEQPAYEQYF
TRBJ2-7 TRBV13 CASSLLRQGKRSYEQYF
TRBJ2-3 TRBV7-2 CASSFPQGTDTQYF
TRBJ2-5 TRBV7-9 CASSLGPSGDQETQYF
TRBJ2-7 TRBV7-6 CASSLGATGAYEQYF
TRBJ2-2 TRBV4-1 CASSQGEGYTGELFF
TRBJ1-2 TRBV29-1 CSVDESQETNYGYTF
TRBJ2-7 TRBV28 CASRYRTGRTYEQYF
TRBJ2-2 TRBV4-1 CASSQIESGNQTGELFF
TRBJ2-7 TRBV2 CASSAGRGYEQYF
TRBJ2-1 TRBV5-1 CASSLGHGWEQFF
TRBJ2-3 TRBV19 CASSPRGGTSTDTQYF
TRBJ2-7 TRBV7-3 CASSQGGTGSSYEQYF
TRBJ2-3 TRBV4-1 CASSQEGVGGTDTQYF
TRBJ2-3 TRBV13 CASSLGRIAGGLLTDTQYF
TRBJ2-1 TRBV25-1 CASSGTGGGLIPYNEQFF